The T cell receptor (beta chain) described here comes from a study of identical twins. MiXCR, run by TCRdb on the 5' RACE reads, gives a single entry per CDR3 protein. This table holds roughly 770,000 distinct CDR3 sequences, around a sixth found once. This clonotype was picked up a small number of times. The CDR3 totals 17 residues. Trimming took 4 bases from V and 2 from J, leaving 20 bases between them. Germline CDR1 is MNHEY and CDR2 is SVGAGI. These data also featured in a second study, about T cells expressing NK-cell markers.

This TCR derives from a woman younger than 35 in good health. V is TRBV6-5 and J is TRBJ2-5; perhaps TRBD2 as D (6 bases). Sequencing used PBMCs. The CDR3 here is CASSFSPLFSGQETQYF. CDR3 nucleotide sequence: TGTGCCAGCAGTTTTTCCCCCTTATTTAGCGGACAAGAGACCCAGTACTTC.